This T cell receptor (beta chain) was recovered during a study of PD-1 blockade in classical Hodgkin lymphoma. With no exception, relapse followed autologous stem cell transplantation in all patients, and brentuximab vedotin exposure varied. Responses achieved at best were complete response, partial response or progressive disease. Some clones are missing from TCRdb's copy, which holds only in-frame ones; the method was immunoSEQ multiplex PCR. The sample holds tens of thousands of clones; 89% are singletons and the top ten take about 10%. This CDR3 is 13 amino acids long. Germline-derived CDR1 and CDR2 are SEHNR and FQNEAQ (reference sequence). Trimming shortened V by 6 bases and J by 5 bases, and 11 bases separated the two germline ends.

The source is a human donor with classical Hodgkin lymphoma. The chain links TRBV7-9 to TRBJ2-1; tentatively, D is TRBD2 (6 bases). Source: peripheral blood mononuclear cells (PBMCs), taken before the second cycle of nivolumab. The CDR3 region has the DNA TGTGCCAGCAGTTTGGGACTCGACAATGAGCAGTTCTTC. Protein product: CASSLGLDNEQFF.